Each of the 19 T cell receptor beta chains below was sequenced from the same sample in a study of Ad26.COV2.S vaccination and SARS-CoV-2 variants. The treatment was: about 20 received Ad26.COV2.S at low or high dose, single or two shots; about 5 received placebo; per-sample allocation not given. Day 63 after the first injection of vaccine or placebo was the sampling time. Produced via immunoSEQ multiplex PCR; TCRdb's table is partial and in-frame only. This sample carries about 350,000 clones, approximately 90% of them seen once, and the ten largest clones take approximately 5%. The material sequenced was peripheral blood, taken in a trial of Ad26.COV2.S vaccine versus placebo. The receptors come from a person aged 18 to 59 who received the Ad26.COV2.S COVID-19 vaccine or a placebo.

V gene TRBV5-5 combines with J gene TRBJ2-7, with 9 bases identical to TRBD1. With 6 bases clipped from V and 3 bases from J, the junction kept 7 bases outside the gene matches. The CDR3 is 14 residues long. Germline V lookup: CDR1 SGHKS, CDR2 YYEKEE (reference sequence). As DNA, the CDR3 is TGTGCCAGCACCTCCGGGACAGGGAGCTACGAGCAGTACTTC. Amino acids: CASTSGTGSYEQYF.

The chain employs TRBV19 and TRBJ1-6; a possible D gene is TRBD1 (6 bases). The CDR3 is 17 residues long. Germline V gene data show CDR1 as LNHDA and CDR2 as SQIVND (reference sequence). Trimming stripped 5 bases from V and 5 bases from J, with 19 bases between. CDR3 coding DNA: TGTGCCAGTAGTCCCCGGGGATTGTCAGGGGATAATTCACCCCTCCACTTT. This encodes CASSPRGLSGDNSPLHF.

This chain links TRBV27 with TRBJ1-2, with TRBD1 identical over 8 bases. V lost 7 bases to trimming and J lost 2 bases; unmatched junction nucleotides: 6. Germline V CDR1 and CDR2: MNHEY, SMNVEV (reference sequence). The CDR3 loop spans 14 amino acids. For the CDR3, the DNA is TGTGCCAGCACCTCGGGACAGGAGAACTATGGCTACACCTTC. This gives the protein CASTSGQENYGYTF.

This chain joins TRBV5-6 and TRBJ1-1, with 10 bases identical to TRBD1. The CDR3 is 16 residues long. The J segment lost 2 bases and the V segment lost 4 bases, leaving 8 bases of the junction unmatched. CDR1 SGHDT and CDR2 YYEEEE come from the germline V gene. CDR3 sequence reads: CASSIRDRGDNTEAFF. The CDR3 DNA follows: TGTGCCAGCAGCATCCGGGACAGGGGTGATAACACTGAAGCTTTCTTT.

This clone occurred once. The CDR3 here is CSVGKRGSSYNEQFF. The CDR3 coding sequence is TGCAGCGTTGGAAAAAGAGGTAGCTCCTACAATGAGCAGTTCTTC. The J gene is TRBJ2-1, the V gene TRBV29-1, with no clear D. CDR1 is SQVTM and CDR2 is ANQGSEA in the germline V gene. Trimming removed 4 bases from V and 0 bases from J, with 13 bases in between. This CDR3 contains 15 residues.

The gene calls are TRBV2 and TRBJ1-5; tentative D call: TRBD1 (5 bases). The CDR3 loop spans 15 amino acids. V was clipped by 7 bases and J by 4 bases, with 17 bases between them. Germline CDR1 SNHLY, CDR2 FYNNEI. This chain's CDR3 is CASTNAQGSNQPQHF. The CDR3 DNA follows: TGTGCCAGCACAAACGCCCAGGGTTCGAATCAGCCCCAGCATTTT.

This clone came up a few times. This chain joins TRBV2 and TRBJ1-2; D not resolved. Trimming took off 6 bases at V and 4 bases at J, with 15 bases between the two ends. The CDR3 contains 14 residues. Looked up from germline, CDR1 is SNHLY and CDR2 is FYNNEI. The CDR3 loop reads CASRGSDRTYGYTF. DNA of the CDR3: TGTGCCAGCAGAGGTTCGGACCGAACCTATGGCTACACCTTC.

This clone has a handful of counts. The J gene is TRBJ1-4, the V gene TRBV7-2; TRBD1 matches at 11 bases. Trimming cost V 1 base and J 6 bases; bases outside gene matches: 1. The CDR3 loop spans 15 amino acids. Germline lookup yields CDR1 SGHTA and CDR2 FQGNSA. This chain's CDR3 is CASSLEGQGDEKLFF. Here the CDR3 DNA reads TGTGCCAGCAGCTTAGAGGGACAGGGGGATGAAAAACTGTTTTTT.

CDR3 amino acids: CAWSESYNEQFF. In DNA, the CDR3 is TGTGCCTGGAGTGAGTCCTACAATGAGCAGTTCTTC. J is TRBJ2-1 and V is TRBV30, with D unclear. The CDR3 extends over 12 amino acids. Trimming took 1 base from V and 1 from J, leaving 2 bases between them. Germline assignment: CDR1 GTSNPN and CDR2 SVGIG (reference sequence).

This chain links TRBV5-8 with TRBJ2-5; tentative D call: TRBD1 (6 bases). V shed 0 bases and J shed 3 bases, with 15 bases lying between them. The CDR3 covers 16 residues. CDR1 SGHTS and CDR2 YDEGEE come from the germline V gene. This CDR3 reads CASSLARQALKETQYF. CDR3 DNA: TGTGCCAGCAGCTTGGCTCGACAGGCCTTAAAAGAGACCCAGTACTTC.

This clone was seen a few times. DNA of the CDR3: TGTGCTAGTGGTTTGCACGAGAACACTGAAGCTTTCTTT. Its protein is CASGLHENTEAFF. The chain recombines TRBV12-5 with TRBJ1-1; D gene ambiguous. The V gene lost 2 bases and the J gene lost 1 base, with 5 bases spanning the gap. The CDR3 has 13 amino acids. From germline, CDR1 is LGHNT and CDR2 FRNRAP.

The chain is built from TRBV7-8 and TRBJ2-7; the D gene is possibly TRBD2 (6 bases). CDR1 and CDR2 from the germline V gene are SGHVS and FQNEAQ. V was shortened by 5 bases and J by 3 bases, with 23 bases between the two germline ends. The CDR3 is made up of 17 amino acids. CDR3 sequence: CASSVPGPSAPHYEQYF. In DNA form, the CDR3 reads TGTGCCAGCAGCGTCCCCGGCCCTAGCGCCCCACACTACGAGCAGTACTTC.

As DNA, the CDR3 is TGTGCCAGCAGCTTCGGGACAGTTGGCCCAGATACGCAGTATTTT. Its protein is CASSFGTVGPDTQYF. This chain uses TRBV11-2 with TRBJ2-3; 7 positions match TRBD1. With V trimmed by 3 bases and J by 4 bases, 7 bases remained unmatched. Germline lookup yields CDR1 SGHAT and CDR2 FQNNGV. The CDR3 runs 15 residues.

This chain links TRBV15 with TRBJ2-2; D not resolved. The CDR3 covers 13 residues. CDR1 LNHNV and CDR2 YYDKDF come from the germline V gene (reference sequence). V lost 0 bases, J lost 7 bases, and 6 bases lay in between. CDR3 sequence: CATSRERVGELFF. CDR3 coding DNA: TGTGCCACCAGCAGAGAAAGGGTCGGGGAGCTGTTTTTT.

This clone was seen a single time. This chain links TRBV13 with TRBJ2-3; 11 positions agree with TRBD2. The V gene end was trimmed by 4 bases and the J gene end by 6 bases; junction bases not matched to a gene: 12. CDR3 length: 17 amino acids. Germline lookup yields CDR1 PRHDT and CDR2 FYEKMQ (reference sequence). The CDR3 nucleotides read TGTGCCAGCAGCTCCGACGGAACTAGCGGGAGTAGTGATACGCAGTATTTT. This codes for CASSSDGTSGSSDTQYF.

The rearrangement joins TRBV13 to TRBJ1-2; tentatively, D is TRBD1 (6 bases). The CDR3 has 13 amino acids. Per the germline V gene, CDR1 is PRHDT and CDR2 is FYEKMQ (reference sequence). Trimming pared 2 bases from V and 8 bases from J, leaving 12 bases between. In DNA form, the CDR3 reads TGTGCCAGCAGCTTAATAGGTGGGGGCGGCTACACCTTC. Translating it yields CASSLIGGGGYTF.

The V call is TRBV12-3 or TRBV12-4, the J call TRBJ2-7; a possible D gene is TRBD1 (7 bases). There are 13 residues in the CDR3. Trimming cost V 3 bases and J 6 bases, with 12 bases left between them. CDR3 region: CASSLPGGFEQYF. The CDR3 nucleotides read TGTGCCAGCAGTTTGCCAGGGGGGTTCGAGCAGTACTTC.

The V gene is TRBV27, the J gene TRBJ1-1, with D possibly being TRBD1 (6 bases). CDR1 and CDR2 from the germline V gene are MNHEY and SMNVEV (reference sequence). The CDR3 consists of 14 residues. Trimming took 5 bases from V and 4 from J, leaving 14 bases between them. The CDR3 nucleotides read TGTGCCAGCAGTCGATTGACAGGTGTCACTGAAGCTTTCTTT. Its translation: CASSRLTGVTEAFF.

This rearrangement joins TRBV19 to TRBJ2-1, with 9 positions matching TRBD1. This CDR3 comprises 15 residues. Germline CDR1 LNHDA, CDR2 SQIVND (reference sequence). V shed 2 bases, J shed 8 bases, and the junction held 7 bases outside the gene matches. CDR3 protein: CASSISGQGIDEQFF. The CDR3, as DNA: TGTGCCAGTAGTATATCGGGACAGGGCATCGATGAGCAGTTCTTC. The whole variable domain, remainder taken from reference TRBV19 and TRBJ2-1, is DGGITQSPKYLFRKEGQNVTLSCEQNLNHDAMYWYRQDPGQGLRLIYYSQIVNDFQKGDIAEGYSVSREKKESFPLTVTSAQKNPTAFYLCASSISGQGIDEQFFGPGTRLTVL.